This TCR beta chain comes out of a study of spatial heterogeneity in lung cancer. The sample's time point: sample taken at primary tumor resection. Unsorted tumor, nontumor lung tissue or cryopreserved PBMC supplied the whole RNA. CDR1 and CDR2 from the germline V gene are DFQATT and SNEGSKA (reference sequence). CDR3 length: 10 amino acids. Each CDR3 protein is one row after TCRdb ran MiXCR on the 5' RACE reads. The sample carries 50,000 to 65,000 distinct CDR3 sequences, less than 9% recorded once. This clonotype occurred a few times. Germline is not matched at one junction end, which may reflect a read error.

The receptor was derived from a female donor with early-stage non-small cell lung cancer. This rearrangement joins TRBV20-1 to TRBJ1-4; D call uncertain. Material: PBMCs, obtained at surgery. The CDR3 bases are TGTGGTGTGTCGAATGAAAAACTGTTTTTT. Translating gives CGVSNEKLFF.